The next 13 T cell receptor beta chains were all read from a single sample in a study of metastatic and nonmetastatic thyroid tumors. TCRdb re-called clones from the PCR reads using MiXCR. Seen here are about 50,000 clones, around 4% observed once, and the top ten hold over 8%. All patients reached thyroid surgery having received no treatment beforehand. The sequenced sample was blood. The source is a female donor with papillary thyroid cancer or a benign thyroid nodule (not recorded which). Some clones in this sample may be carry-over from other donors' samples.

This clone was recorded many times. For the CDR3, the DNA is TGTGCCAGCAGCTTGGAAACTAGCGGTGGAAGGTCCTACGAGCAGTACTTC. Amino acids: CASSLETSGGRSYEQYF. The chain joins TRBV11-3 to TRBJ2-7, with TRBD2 identical over 8 bases. This CDR3 is 17 amino acids long. Germline CDR1 reads SGHNT; CDR2 reads YENEEA. Trimming removed 3 bases from V and 1 base from J; junction bases left unmatched: 11.

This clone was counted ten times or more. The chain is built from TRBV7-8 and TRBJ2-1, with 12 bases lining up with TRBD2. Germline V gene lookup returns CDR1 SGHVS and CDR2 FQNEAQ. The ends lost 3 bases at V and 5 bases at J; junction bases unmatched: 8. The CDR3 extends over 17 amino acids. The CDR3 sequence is CASSLSLAGGRDNEQFF. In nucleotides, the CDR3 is TGTGCCAGCAGCTTGAGTCTAGCGGGAGGGCGGGACAATGAGCAGTTCTTC.

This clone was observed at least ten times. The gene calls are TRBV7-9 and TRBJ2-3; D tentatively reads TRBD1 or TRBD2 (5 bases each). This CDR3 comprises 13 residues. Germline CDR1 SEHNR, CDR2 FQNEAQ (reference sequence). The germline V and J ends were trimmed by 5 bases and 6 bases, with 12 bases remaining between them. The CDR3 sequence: CASSGDGADTQYF. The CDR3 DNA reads TGTGCCAGCAGCGGGGACGGAGCTGATACGCAGTATTTT.

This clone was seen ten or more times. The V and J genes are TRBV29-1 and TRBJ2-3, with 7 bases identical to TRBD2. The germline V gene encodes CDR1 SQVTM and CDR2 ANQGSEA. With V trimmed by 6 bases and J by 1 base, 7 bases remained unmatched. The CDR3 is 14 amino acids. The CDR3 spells CSVEPSGRTDTQYF. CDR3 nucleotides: TGCAGCGTGGAGCCTAGCGGACGCACAGATACGCAGTATTTT.

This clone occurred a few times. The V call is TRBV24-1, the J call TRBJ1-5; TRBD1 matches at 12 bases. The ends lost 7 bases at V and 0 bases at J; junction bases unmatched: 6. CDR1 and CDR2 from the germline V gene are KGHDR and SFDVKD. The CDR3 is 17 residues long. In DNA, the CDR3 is TGTGCCACCAGCGGGACAGGGGGCGATTTTAGCAATCAGCCCCAGCATTTT. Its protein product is CATSGTGGDFSNQPQHF.

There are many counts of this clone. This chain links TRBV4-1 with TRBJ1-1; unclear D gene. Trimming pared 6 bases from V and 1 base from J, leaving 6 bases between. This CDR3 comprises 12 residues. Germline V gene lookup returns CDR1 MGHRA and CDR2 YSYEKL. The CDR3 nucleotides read TGCGCCAGCAGTCCGGCGAACACTGAAGCTTTCTTT. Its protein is CASSPANTEAFF.

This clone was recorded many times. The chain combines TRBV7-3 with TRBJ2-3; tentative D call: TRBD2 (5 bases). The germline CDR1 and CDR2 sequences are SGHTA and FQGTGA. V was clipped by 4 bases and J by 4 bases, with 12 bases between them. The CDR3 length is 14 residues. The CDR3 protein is CASSSRTASDTQYF. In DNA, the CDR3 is TGTGCCAGCAGCTCCAGGACTGCCTCAGATACGCAGTATTTT.

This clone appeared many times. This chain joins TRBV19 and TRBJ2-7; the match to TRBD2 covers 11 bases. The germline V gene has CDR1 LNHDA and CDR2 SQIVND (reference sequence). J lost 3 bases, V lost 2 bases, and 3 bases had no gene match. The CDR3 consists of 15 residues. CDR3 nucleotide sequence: TGTGCCAGTAGTATAACTAGCGGGAGTATCTACGAGCAGTACTTC. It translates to CASSITSGSIYEQYF.

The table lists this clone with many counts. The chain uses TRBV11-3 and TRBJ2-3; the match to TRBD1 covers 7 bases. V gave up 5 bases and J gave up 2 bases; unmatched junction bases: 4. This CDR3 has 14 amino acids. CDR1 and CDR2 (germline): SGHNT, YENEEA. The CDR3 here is CASSPGQDTDTQYF. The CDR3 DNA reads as TGTGCCAGCAGCCCAGGACAGGACACAGATACGCAGTATTTT.

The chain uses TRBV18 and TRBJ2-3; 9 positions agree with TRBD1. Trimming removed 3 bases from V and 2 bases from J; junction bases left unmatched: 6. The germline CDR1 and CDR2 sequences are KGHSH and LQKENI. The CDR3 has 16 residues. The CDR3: CASSPDRGFNTDTQYF. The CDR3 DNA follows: TGTGCCAGCTCACCCGACAGGGGGTTCAACACAGATACGCAGTATTTT.

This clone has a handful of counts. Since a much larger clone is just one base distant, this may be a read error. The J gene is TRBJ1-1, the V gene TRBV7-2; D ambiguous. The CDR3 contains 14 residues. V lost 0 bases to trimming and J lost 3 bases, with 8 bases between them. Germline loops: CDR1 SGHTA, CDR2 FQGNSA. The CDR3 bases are TGTGCCAGCAGCTTAGCGTGGGCCGACACTGAAGCTTTCTTT. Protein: CASSLAWADTEAFF.

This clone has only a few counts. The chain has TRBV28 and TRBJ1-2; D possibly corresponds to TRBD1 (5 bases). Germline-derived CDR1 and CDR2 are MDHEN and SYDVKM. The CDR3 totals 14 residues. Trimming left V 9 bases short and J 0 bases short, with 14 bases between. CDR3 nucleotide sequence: TGTGCCAGTCTGGGGGGTGTAGCTAACTATGGCTACACCTTC. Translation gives CASLGGVANYGYTF.

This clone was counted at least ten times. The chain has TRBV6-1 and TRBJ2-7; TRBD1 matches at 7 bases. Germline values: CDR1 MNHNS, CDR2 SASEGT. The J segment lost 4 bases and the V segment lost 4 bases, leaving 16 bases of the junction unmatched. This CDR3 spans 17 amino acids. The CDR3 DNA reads TGTGCCAGCAGTGCCTTCCGACCGGGACAGAACTTATACGAGCAGTACTTC. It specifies CASSAFRPGQNLYEQYF.